The entry that follows covers one TCR beta chain sequence. This CDR3 comprises 16 residues. CDR1 is SGHTA and CDR2 is FQGTGA in the germline V gene. Primers for the PCR totalled 60 Vbeta and 13 Jbeta. Assay: immunoSEQ multiplex PCR; the TCRdb copy retains only in-frame clones and omits some. The sample holds around 240,000 clones, 82% seen once. This record belongs to a study of cytomegalovirus exposure and HLA in healthy donors. This chain joins TRBV7-3 and TRBJ2-5, with 13 positions matching TRBD2. The J call may be faulty, since TRBJ2-7 better matches the DNA end. The receptor's source is a woman between 40 and 55 years old in good health and CMV-seropositive. The sample was PBMCs. The CDR3 protein is CASSLPGLAGAYEQYF. DNA for the CDR3: TGTGCCAGCAGCTTACCCGGACTAGCGGGAGCCTACGAGCAGTACTTC.